This TCR beta chain was recorded in a study of long-term antiretroviral therapy in people with HIV. General study results and limits: Blood obtained between the mid-2000s and the late 2010s may reflect older ART regimens.

This clone has just one count. Antigen: not known. At survey level, the immunoSEQ assay was run in its v3.0 version. The method was immunoSEQ multiplex PCR; TCRdb's version includes in-frame clones alone and lacks a portion of them. This table holds over 20,000 clones, under 85% found once. The V and J ends lost 5 bases and 5 bases, in that order; junction bases with no gene match: 14. The CDR3 has 17 amino acids. Germline V lookup: CDR1 SGHVS, CDR2 FQNEAQ. The clonotype originates from a man aged 50 or older with HIV. The rearrangement joins TRBV7-8 to TRBJ1-1; 10 bases map to TRBD1. This specimen was unsorted PBMCs, taken 0.4 years after starting antiretroviral therapy. The CDR3 DNA sequence: TGTGCCAGCAGCCGCAGGGGGGACAGGGGAGGTAGAACTGAAGCTTTCTTT. It encodes CASSRRGDRGGRTEAFF.